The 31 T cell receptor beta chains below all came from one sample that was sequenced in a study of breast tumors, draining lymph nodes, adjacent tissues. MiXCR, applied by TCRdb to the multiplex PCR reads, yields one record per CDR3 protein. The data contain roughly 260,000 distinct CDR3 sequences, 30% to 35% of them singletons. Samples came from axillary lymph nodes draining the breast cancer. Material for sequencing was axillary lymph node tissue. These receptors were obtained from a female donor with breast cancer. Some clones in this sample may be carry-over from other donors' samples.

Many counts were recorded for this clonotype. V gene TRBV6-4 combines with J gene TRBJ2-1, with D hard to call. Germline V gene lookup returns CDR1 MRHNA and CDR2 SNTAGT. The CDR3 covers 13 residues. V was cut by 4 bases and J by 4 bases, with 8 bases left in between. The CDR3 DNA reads TGTGCCAGCAGTGCAACCTCTTACAATGAGCAGTTCTTC. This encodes CASSATSYNEQFF.

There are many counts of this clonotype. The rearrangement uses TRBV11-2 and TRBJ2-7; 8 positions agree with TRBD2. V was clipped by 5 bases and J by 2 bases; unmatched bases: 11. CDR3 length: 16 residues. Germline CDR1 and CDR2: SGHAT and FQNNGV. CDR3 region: CASSRSIRGRPYEQYF. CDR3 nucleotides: TGTGCCAGCAGCCGCTCTATTCGCGGGAGGCCCTACGAGCAGTACTTC.

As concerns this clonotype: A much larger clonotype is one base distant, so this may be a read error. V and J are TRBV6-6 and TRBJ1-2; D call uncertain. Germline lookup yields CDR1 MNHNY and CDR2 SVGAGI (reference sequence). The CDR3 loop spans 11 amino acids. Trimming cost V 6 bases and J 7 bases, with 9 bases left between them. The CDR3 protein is CASSHSSGYTF. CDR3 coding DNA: TGTGCCAGCAGCCACAGCTCTGGCTACACCTTC.

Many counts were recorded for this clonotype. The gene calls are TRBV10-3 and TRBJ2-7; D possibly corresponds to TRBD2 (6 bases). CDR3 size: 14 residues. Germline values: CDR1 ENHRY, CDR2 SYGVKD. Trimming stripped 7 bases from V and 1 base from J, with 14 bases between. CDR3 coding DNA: TGTGCCATCAAGGACGGGGGAGGATCCTACGAGCAGTACTTC. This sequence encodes CAIKDGGGSYEQYF.

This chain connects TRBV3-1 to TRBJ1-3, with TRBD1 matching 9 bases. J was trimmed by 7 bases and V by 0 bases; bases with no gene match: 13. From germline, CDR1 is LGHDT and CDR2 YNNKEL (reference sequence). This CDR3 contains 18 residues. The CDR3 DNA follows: TGTGCCAGCAGCCAAGACTTTGCGGGACAGGGCGTAGGGAACACCATATATTTT. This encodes CASSQDFAGQGVGNTIYF.

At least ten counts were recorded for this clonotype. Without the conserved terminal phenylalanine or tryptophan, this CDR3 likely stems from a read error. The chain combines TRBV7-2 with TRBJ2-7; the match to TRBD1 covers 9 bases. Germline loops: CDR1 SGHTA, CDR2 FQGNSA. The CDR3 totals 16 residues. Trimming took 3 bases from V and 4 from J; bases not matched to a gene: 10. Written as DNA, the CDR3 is TGTGCCAGCAGCTTTCGGACAGGGGCGCTGGGGTACGAGCAGTACCTC. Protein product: CASSFRTGALGYEQYL.

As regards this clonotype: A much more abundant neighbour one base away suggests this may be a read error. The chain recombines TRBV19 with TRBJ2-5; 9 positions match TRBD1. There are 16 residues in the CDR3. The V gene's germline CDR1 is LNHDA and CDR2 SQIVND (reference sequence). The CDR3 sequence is CASRGSGTGSSEAQYF. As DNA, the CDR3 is TGTGCCAGTAGGGGGTCCGGGACAGGGTCTTCAGAGGCCCAGTACTTC.

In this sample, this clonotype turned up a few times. The CDR3 bases are TGCAGTGCCAGGAATGCGTGTGAGCAGTTCTTC. Protein sequence: CSARNACEQFF. The chain combines TRBV20-1 with TRBJ2-1; D is undetermined. The V end lost 6 bases, the J end lost 9 bases, and 12 bases lay between the germline ends. This CDR3 is built from 11 residues. Germline V gene sequence: CDR1 DFQATT, CDR2 SNEGSKA (reference sequence).

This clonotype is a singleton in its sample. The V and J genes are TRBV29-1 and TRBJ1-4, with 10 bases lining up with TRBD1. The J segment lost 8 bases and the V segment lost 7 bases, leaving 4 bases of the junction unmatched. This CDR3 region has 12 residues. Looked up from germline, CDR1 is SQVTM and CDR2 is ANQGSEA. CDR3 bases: TGCAGCGCCGGGACAGGGGTCGAAAAACTGTTTTTT. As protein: CSAGTGVEKLFF. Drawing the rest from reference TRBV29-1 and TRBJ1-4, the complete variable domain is SAVISQKPSRDICQRGTSLTIQCQVDSQVTMMFWYRQQPGQSLTLIATANQGSEATYESGFVIDKFPISRPNLTFSTLTVSNMSPEDSSIYLCSAGTGVEKLFFGSGTQLSVL.

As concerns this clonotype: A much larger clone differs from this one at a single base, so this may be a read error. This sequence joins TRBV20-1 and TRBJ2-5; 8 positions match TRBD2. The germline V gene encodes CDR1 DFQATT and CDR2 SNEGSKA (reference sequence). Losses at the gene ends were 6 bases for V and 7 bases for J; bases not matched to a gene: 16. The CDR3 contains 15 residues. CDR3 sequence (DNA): TGCAGTGCCAGGACTAGCAGGAGGGCCCCAGGGACCCAGTACTTC. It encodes CSARTSRRAPGTQYF.

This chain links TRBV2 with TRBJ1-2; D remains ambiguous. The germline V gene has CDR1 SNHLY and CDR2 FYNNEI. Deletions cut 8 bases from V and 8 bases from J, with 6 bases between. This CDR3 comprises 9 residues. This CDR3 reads CASDGGYTF. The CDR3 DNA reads TGTGCCAGCGACGGGGGCTACACCTTC.

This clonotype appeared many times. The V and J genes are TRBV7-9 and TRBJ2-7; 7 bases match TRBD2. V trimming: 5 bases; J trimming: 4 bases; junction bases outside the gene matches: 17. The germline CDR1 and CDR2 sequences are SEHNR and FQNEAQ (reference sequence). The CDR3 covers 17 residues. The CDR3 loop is CASSAGRAGGSEYEQYF. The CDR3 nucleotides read TGTGCCAGCAGCGCGGGTCGGGCCGGGGGGAGTGAGTACGAGCAGTACTTC.

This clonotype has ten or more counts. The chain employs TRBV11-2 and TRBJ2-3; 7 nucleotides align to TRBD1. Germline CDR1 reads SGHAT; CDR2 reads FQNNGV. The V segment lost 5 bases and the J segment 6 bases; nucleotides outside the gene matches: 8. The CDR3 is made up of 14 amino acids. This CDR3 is CASSSDRVSDTQYF. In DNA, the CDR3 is TGTGCCAGCAGCAGCGACAGGGTTTCGGATACGCAGTATTTT.

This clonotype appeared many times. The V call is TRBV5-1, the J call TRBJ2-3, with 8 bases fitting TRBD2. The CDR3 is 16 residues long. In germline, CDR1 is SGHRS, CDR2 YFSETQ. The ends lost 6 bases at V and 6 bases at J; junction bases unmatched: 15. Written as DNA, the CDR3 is TGCGCCAGCACCCCTAGCCATGCGGGGGGAGGGGATACGCAGTATTTT. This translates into CASTPSHAGGGDTQYF.

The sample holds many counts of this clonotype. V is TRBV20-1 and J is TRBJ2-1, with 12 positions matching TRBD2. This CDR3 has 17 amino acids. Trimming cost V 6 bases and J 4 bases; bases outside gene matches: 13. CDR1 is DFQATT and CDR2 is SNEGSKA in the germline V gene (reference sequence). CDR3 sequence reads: CSAVRSSGRAEYNEQFF. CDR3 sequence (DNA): TGCAGTGCAGTAAGGTCTAGCGGGAGGGCCGAATACAATGAGCAGTTCTTC.

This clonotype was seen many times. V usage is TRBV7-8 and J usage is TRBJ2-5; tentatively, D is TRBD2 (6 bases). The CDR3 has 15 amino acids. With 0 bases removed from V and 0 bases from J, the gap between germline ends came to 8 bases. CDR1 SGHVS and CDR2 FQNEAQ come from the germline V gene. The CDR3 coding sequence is TGTGCCAGCAGCTTAGCCCGGGGGTACCAAGAGACCCAGTACTTC. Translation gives CASSLARGYQETQYF.

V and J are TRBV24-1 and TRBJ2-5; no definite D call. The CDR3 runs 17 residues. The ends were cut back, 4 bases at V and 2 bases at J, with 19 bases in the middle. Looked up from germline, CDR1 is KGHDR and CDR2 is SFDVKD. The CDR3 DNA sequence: TGTGCCACCAGTGACAATAGCAATCAGCCCAGTCAAGAGACCCAGTACTTC. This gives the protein CATSDNSNQPSQETQYF.

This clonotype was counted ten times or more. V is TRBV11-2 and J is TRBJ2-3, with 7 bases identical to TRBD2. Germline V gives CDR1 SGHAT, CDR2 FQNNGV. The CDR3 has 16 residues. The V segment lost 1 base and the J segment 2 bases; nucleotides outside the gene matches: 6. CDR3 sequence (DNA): TGTGCCAGCAGCTTAGGGCTCAGCGGGATCACAGATACGCAGTATTTT. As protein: CASSLGLSGITDTQYF.

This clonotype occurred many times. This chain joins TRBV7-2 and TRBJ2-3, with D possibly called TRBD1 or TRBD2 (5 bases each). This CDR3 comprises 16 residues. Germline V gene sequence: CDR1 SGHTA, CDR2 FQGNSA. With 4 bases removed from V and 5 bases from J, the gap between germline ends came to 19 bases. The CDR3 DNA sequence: TGTGCCAGCAGCTCCCGGGACGTGGAGTTTGAAGATACGCAGTATTTT. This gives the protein CASSSRDVEFEDTQYF.

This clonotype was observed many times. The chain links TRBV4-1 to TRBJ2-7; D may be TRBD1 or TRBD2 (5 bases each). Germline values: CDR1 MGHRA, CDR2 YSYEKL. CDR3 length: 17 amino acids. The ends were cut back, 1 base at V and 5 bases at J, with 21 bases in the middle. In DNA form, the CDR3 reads TGCGCCAGCAGCCAAGCAGTATTGGCGGGCCCGGGACACGAGCAGTACTTC. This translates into CASSQAVLAGPGHEQYF.

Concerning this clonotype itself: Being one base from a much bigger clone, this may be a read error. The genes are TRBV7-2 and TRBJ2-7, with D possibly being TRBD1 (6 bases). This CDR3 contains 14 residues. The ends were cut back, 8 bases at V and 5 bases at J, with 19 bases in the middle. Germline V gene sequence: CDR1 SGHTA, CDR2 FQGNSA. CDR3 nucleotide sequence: TGTGCCAGCGGCCCACAGGGTCTTCGAAACGAGCAGTACTTC. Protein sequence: CASGPQGLRNEQYF.

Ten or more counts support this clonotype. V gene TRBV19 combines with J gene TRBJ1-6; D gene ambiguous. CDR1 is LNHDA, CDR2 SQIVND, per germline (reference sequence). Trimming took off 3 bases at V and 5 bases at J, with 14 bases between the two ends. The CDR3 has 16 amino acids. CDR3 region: CASSITSRGHNSPLHF. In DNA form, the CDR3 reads TGTGCCAGTAGTATTACCTCCCGAGGGCATAATTCACCCCTCCACTTT.

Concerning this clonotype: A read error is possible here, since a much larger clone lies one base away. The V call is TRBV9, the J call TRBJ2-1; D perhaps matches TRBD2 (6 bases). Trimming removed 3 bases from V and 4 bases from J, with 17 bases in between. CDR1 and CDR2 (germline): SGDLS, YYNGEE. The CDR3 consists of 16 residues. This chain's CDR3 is CASSAHPTRGYNEQFF. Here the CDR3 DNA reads TGTGCCAGCAGCGCACACCCCACCCGGGGGTACAATGAGCAGTTCTTC. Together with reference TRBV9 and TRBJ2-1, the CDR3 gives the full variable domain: DSGVTQTPKHLITATGQRVTLRCSPRSGDLSVYWYQQSLDQGLQFLIQYYNGEERAKGNILERFSAQQFPDLHSELNLSSLELGDSALYFCASSAHPTRGYNEQFFGPGTRLTVL.

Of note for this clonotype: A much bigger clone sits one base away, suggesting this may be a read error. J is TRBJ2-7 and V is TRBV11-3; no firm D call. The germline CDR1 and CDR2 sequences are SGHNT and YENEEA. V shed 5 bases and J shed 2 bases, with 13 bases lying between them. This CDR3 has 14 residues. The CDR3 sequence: CASSVQLAAYEQYF. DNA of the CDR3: TGTGCCAGCAGCGTTCAGTTGGCCGCCTACGAGCAGTACTTC.

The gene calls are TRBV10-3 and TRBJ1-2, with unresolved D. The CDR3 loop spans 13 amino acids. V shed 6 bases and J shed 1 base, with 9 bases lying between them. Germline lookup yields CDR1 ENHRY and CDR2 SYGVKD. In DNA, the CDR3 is TGTGCCATCAGGGAGGGTTTTAACTATGGCTACACCTTC. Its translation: CAIREGFNYGYTF.

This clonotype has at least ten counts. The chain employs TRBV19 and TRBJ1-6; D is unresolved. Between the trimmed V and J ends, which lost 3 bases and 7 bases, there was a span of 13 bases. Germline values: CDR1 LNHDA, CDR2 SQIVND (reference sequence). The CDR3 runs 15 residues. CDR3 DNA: TGTGCCAGTAGTATGGCCCCCGGGAGAAATTCACCCCTCCACTTT. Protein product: CASSMAPGRNSPLHF. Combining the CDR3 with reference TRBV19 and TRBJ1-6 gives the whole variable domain DGGITQSPKYLFRKEGQNVTLSCEQNLNHDAMYWYRQDPGQGLRLIYYSQIVNDFQKGDIAEGYSVSREKKESFPLTVTSAQKNPTAFYLCASSMAPGRNSPLHFGNGTRLTVT.

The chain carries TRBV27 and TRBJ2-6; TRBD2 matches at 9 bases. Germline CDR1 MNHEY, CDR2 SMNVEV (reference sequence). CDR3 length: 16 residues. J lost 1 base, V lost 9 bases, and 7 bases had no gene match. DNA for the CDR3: TGTGCCAGTAGACTAGCGGATGAGTCTGGGGCCAACGTCCTGACTTTC. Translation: CASRLADESGANVLTF.

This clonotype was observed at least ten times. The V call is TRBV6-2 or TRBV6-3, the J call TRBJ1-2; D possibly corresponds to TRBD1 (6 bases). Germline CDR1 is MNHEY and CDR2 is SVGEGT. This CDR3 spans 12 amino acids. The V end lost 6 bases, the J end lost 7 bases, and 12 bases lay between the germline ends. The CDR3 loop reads CASSMIRGGYTF. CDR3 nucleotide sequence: TGTGCCAGCAGCATGATCAGGGGTGGCTACACCTTC.

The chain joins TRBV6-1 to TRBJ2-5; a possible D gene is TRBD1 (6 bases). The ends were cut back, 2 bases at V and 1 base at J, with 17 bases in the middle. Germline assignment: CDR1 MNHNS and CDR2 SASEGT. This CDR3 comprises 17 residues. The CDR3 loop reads CASSELTDSSLQETQYF. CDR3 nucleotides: TGTGCCAGCAGTGAACTAACGGACAGCTCCCTCCAAGAGACCCAGTACTTC.

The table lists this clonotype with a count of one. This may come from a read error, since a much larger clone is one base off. The CDR3 bases are TGTGCCAGCAGAGTAAACCCCGGGACAGCCGCCCGGGGGCAAGAGACCCAGTACTTC. Translated: CASRVNPGTAARGQETQYF. J is TRBJ2-5 and V is TRBV11-3, with a weak D call TRBD1 (7 bases). This CDR3 contains 19 residues. Between the trimmed V and J ends, which lost 6 bases and 2 bases, there was a span of 28 bases. From germline, CDR1 is SGHNT and CDR2 YENEEA.

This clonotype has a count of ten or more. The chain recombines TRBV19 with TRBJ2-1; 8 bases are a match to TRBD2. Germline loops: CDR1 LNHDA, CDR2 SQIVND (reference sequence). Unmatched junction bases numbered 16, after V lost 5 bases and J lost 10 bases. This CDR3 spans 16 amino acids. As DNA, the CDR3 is TGTGCCAGTAGTCCCCTCGGGGGGGGCGGCGTCCCCGAGCAGTTCTTC. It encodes CASSPLGGGGVPEQFF. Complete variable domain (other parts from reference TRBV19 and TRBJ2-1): DGGITQSPKYLFRKEGQNVTLSCEQNLNHDAMYWYRQDPGQGLRLIYYSQIVNDFQKGDIAEGYSVSREKKESFPLTVTSAQKNPTAFYLCASSPLGGGGVPEQFFGPGTRLTVL.